The present entry profiles one T cell receptor (beta chain) with its context. Its specific antigen is unknown. Per-nucleotide qualities are absent, and no much larger clonotype sits a single base away. Ophthalmopathy patients had moderately to severely active disease, with a Clinical Activity Score of 3 or more, a NOSPECS grade of 4 or more, and a disease duration of less than 3 months. Any patient with an uncontrolled infection, another autoimmune disease, pregnancy or lactation was excluded. Diagnoses relied on clinical symptoms, serum thyroxine and TRAb, thyroid ultrasound and orbital computed tomography. Ficoll-Paque density gradient centrifugation was used to isolate PBMCs from about 9.4 ml of fresh peripheral blood. Total RNA was extracted with Trizol reagent, and quality was checked on an Agilent 2100 Bioanalyzer. This sample was included in a study of T cells in Graves' hyperthyroidism and ophthalmopathy (dated by TCRdb to between 2019 and 2020). At the level of the whole study: Peripheral blood samples were taken at initial diagnosis, before any treatment was given. TCR V-J signatures able to tell the groups apart were searched for in a discovery cohort of 100 or so patients, of whom 40 to 45 had Graves' ophthalmopathy and 55 to 60 had stable Graves' hyperthyroidism. Whether ophthalmopathy could be predicted prospectively was tested in an independent validation cohort made up of under 20 hyperthyroidism patients plus 17 patients who later progressed to ophthalmopathy. The roughly 90 discovery patients were divided at random into training and test sets in a 7:3 ratio. Thyroid tissue and blood T-cell repertoires from six Graves' hyperthyroidism patients were also compared in the study. After sampling, hyperthyroidism patients received methimazole starting at 30 mg daily, and ophthalmopathy patients received high-dose intravenous methylprednisolone. The paper describes TCR Vbeta CDR3 sequencing of 135 peripheral blood samples, made up of 43 ophthalmopathy patients, 70 to 75 hyperthyroidism patients and approximately 17 progressor patients.

Reading the germline V gene gives CDR1 KGHDR and CDR2 SFDVKD. V lost 7 bases and J lost 9 bases, and the count of bases not matched to a germline gene is 5. Reading from cysteine to phenylalanine, the CDR3 counts 13 amino acids. The entry retains the CDR3 DNA only, 39 bases that are in frame from base 1. The TCR beta CDR3 regions were amplified from RNA transcripts. The TCR CDR3 was subjected to a first round of RT-PCR using the HTBI primer set and the Qiagen OneStep RT-PCR kit. Libraries were constructed in a second round of multiplex PCR, after which size selection and purification were carried out. Sequencing of the libraries was done on an Illumina HiSeq2000 using paired-end 100 bp reads. Processing in the source paper ran as follows. Raw data were processed with SOAPnuke, discarding reads with adapters, uncalled bases, mean Phred below 15, or no exact constant-primer or identifier match. High-quality paired reads were merged using COPE v1.2.5, and each unique nucleotide sequence was defined as a clonotype. Clonotypes were aligned to IMGT TRBV, TRBD and TRBJ reference segments using MiTCR v1.1. Only V-J combinations with frequency above 0.0001, covering 99% to 99.2% of repertoires, were analysed. A TCS score was defined as the ratio of F50 (clonal expansion) to E x V (chaos), with BLOSUM62-based TCRdist applied between CDR3 peptides within each V-J. Welch's t-statistics and random forest reduced some 510 V-J features to 13, which were used in a naive Bayes classifier (R e1071). The public reads were reanalyzed by TCRdb: fastp trimming at Q25, MiXCR alignment, in-frame beta chains only. Rows matching on CDR3 protein sequence are summarized as one entry with the most common DNA and genes. The V and J calls here are based on TCRdb, not the publication. The sample includes about 530,000 distinct CDR3 sequences, with 17% observed a single time. The ten top clones hold 17% of the sample.

General findings and caveats noted by the study authors: Most expanded thyroid clonotypes (frequency above 0.001) were also found in blood, which suggests that blood repertoires may mirror thyroid immune responses. In validation, progression to ophthalmopathy was predicted by the model with 70% to 71% sensitivity and 72.22% specificity, a median of approximately 6.5 months before onset. No statistical method was used to fix the sample size in advance, and group allocation was not hidden from the investigators. Ophthalmopathy was separated from stable hyperthyroidism by a 13 V-J signature model, with about 86% sensitivity and about 84% specificity obtained in cross-validation and 80%/75% obtained in testing.

The receptor chain draws on TRBV24-1 and TRBJ1-6; TRBD1 aligns with 7 central bases. The sequenced sample was blood. The clonotype originates from a woman in her late teens or twenties with Graves' ophthalmopathy. The DNA sequence is TGTGCCACCAGAGGGGGCGAGGGTTCACCCCTCCACTTT. It encodes CATRGGEGSPLHF.